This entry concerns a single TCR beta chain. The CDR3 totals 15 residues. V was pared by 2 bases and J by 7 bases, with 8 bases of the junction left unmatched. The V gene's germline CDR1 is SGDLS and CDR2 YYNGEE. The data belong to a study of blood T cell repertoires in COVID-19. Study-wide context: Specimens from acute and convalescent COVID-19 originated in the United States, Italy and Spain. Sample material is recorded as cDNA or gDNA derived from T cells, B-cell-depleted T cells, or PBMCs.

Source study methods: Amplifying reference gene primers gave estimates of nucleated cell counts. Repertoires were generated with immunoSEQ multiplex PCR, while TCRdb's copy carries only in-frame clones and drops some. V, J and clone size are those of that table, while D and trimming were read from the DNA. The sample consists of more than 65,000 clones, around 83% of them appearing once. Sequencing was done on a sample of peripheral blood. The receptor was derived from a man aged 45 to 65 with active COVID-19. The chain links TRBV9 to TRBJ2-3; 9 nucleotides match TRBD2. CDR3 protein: CASSVAGGPMYTQYF. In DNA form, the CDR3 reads TGTGCCAGCAGCGTGGCGGGGGGGCCCATGTATACGCAGTATTTT.